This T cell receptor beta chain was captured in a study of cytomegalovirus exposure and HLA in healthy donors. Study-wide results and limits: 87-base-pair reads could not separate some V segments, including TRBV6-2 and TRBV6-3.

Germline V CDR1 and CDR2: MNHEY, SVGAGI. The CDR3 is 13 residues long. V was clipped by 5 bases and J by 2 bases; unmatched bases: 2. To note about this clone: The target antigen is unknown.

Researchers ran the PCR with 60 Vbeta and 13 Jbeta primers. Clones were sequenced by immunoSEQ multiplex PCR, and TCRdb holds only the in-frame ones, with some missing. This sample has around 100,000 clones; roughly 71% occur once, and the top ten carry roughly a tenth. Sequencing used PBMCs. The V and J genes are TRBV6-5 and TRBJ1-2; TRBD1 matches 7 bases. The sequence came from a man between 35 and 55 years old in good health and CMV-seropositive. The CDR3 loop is CASSRGQNYGYTF. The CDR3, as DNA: TGTGCCAGCAGTCGGGGACAGAACTATGGCTACACCTTC.